One sample yielded the 9 T cell receptor beta chains listed below, sequenced in a study of monozygotic twins with inflammatory bowel disease. TCRdb reprocessed the 5' RACE reads and stores each CDR3 protein as one record, lacking DNA. The data show 200,000 to 250,000 distinct CDR3 sequences, and the top ten clones hold around 1.5%. Sequencing input: blood. The receptors stem from a human donor with ulcerative colitis or Crohn's disease, or a healthy co-twin of an affected twin (not recorded which).

The chain has TRBV18 and TRBJ1-6; TCRdb reports TRBD1, a call that lacks DNA to check it against. This CDR3 is 15 amino acids long. Germline CDR1 and CDR2: KGHSH and LQKENI. The CDR3 reads CASSGIDSRNSPLHF.

The J gene is TRBJ1-6, the V gene TRBV12-3 or TRBV12-4. This CDR3 has 13 amino acids. The CDR3 protein is CASSFAAPSPLHF.

The chain links TRBV4-1 to TRBJ2-3; without DNA, the TCRdb call of TRBD2 cannot be checked. Germline V CDR1 and CDR2: MGHRA, YSYEKL. This CDR3 is built from 15 residues. This CDR3 reads CASSQGPRRSDTQYF.

The CDR3: CATRSKGGQLNTEAFF. The chain couples TRBV24-1 to TRBJ1-1; TCRdb designates TRBD1, a call that cannot be tested without DNA. CDR1 is KGHDR, CDR2 SFDVKD, per germline. The CDR3 covers 16 residues.

The chain joins TRBV7-7 to TRBJ1-1; TCRdb indicates TRBD1, and absent DNA this call remains unverified. The CDR3 extends over 13 amino acids. Germline V gene data show CDR1 as SSHAT and CDR2 as FNYEAQ (reference sequence). CDR3 protein: CASSYRDGTEAFF.

CDR3 in amino acids: CASSLIREETQYF. The V call is TRBV7-2, the J call TRBJ2-5; the TCRdb D gene call, TRBD1, has no DNA to confirm it. The CDR3 is 13 amino acids. From germline, CDR1 is SGHTA and CDR2 FQGNSA. Full variable domain (rest looked up from reference TRBV7-2 and TRBJ2-5): GAGVSQSPSNKVTEKGKDVELRCDPISGHTALYWYRQSLGQGLEFLIYFQGNSAPDKSGLPSDRFSAERTGGSVSTLTIQRTQQEDSAVYLCASSLIREETQYFGPGTRLLVL.

The V call is TRBV7-9, the J call TRBJ1-1; absent DNA, TCRdb's TRBD1 call cannot be checked. The V gene's germline CDR1 is SEHNR and CDR2 FQNEAQ (reference sequence). The CDR3 covers 12 residues. CDR3 residues: CASSSTDRGAFF.

V is TRBV7-8 and J is TRBJ2-1; there is no DNA to check the TCRdb D call of TRBD2. The CDR3 totals 14 residues. Germline CDR1 and CDR2: SGHVS and FQNEAQ. The CDR3 here is CASSLGEGWSEQFF.

The chain's CDR3 is CASSGTGGQETQYF. The V call is TRBV5-1, the J call TRBJ2-5; TCRdb returns TRBD1, unconfirmable since there is no DNA. The CDR3 consists of 14 residues. Germline values: CDR1 SGHRS, CDR2 YFSETQ.